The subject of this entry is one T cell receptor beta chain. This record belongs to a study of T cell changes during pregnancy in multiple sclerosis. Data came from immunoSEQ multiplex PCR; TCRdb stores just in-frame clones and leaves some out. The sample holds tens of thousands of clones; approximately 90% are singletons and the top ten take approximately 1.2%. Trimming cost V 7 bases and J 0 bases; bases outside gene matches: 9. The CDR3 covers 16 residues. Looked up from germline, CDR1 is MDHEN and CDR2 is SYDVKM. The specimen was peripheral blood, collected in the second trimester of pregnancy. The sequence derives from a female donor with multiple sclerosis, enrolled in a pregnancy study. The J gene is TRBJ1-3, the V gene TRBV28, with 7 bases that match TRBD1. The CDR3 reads CASIPGQRVSGNTIYF. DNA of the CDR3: TGTGCCAGCATCCCGGGACAGCGCGTCTCTGGAAACACCATATATTTT.